Presented here are 17 T cell receptor beta chains from one specimen sequenced in a study of Graves' ophthalmopathy and Graves' hyperthyroidism. Amplified TCR beta CDR3 regions were obtained using RNA transcripts as template. HTBI primers served in a first-round RT-PCR, which a second-round multiplex PCR followed. TCRdb called the multiplex PCR reads again in MiXCR, with one record for every CDR3 protein. This table has about 740,000 distinct CDR3 sequences, 40% appearing once. The material sequenced was peripheral blood. These receptors all come from an adult man with Graves' ophthalmopathy.

About this clonotype: One base away lies a much larger clone, so this may be a sequencing read error. The conserved phenylalanine or tryptophan is not found at the CDR3 terminus, so this likely reflects a read error. Because the CDR3's place on the DNA is in doubt, the DNA is left out and the CDR3 is given as listed by TCRdb. The rearrangement joins TRBV7-4 to TRBJ1-3; TRBD1, the table's D call, lacks a check against the DNA. From its first to its last residue, the CDR3 has 8 amino acids. Germline CDR1 SGHVT, CDR2 SQSDAQ. The CDR3 loop reads CASRPRGC.

This clonotype was seen many times. CDR3 DNA sequence: TGTGCCAGCAGCTTAGTCAGTTCGTCGGAGGGTGGTACTGAAGCTTTCTTT. It encodes CASSLVSSSEGGTEAFF. The genes are TRBV7-9 and TRBJ1-1; D uncertain. CDR1 and CDR2 (germline): SEHNR, FQNEAQ (reference sequence). Trimming left V 1 base short and J 5 bases short, with 20 bases between. The CDR3 is 17 amino acids.

This clonotype was seen ten or more times. The chain uses TRBV7-9 and TRBJ2-7; D is perhaps TRBD1 (6 bases). Per germline, CDR1 SEHNR and CDR2 FQNEAQ (reference sequence). V was pared by 3 bases and J by 2 bases, with 11 bases between. The CDR3 spans 14 residues. The CDR3 nucleotides read TGTGCCAGCAGCTTGGACAGTATCGCCTACGAGCAGTACTTC. Translating it yields CASSLDSIAYEQYF.

V gene TRBV29-1 combines with J gene TRBJ2-3; D remains ambiguous. The CDR3 has 13 residues. Germline assignment: CDR1 SQVTM and CDR2 ANQGSEA. Between the trimmed V and J ends, which lost 3 bases and 0 bases, there was a span of 7 bases. The CDR3 loop reads CSVDGRSTDTQYF. The CDR3 DNA is TGCAGCGTTGATGGCAGAAGCACAGATACGCAGTATTTT.

Ten or more counts support this clonotype. This sequence joins TRBV25-1 and TRBJ1-1; D not certain. Between the trimmed V and J ends, which lost 3 bases and 4 bases, there was a span of 6 bases. CDR1 is MGHDK, CDR2 SYGVNS, per germline. The CDR3 spans 12 residues. The CDR3 loop is CASSDLGTEAFF. CDR3 in DNA: TGTGCCAGCAGTGATCTTGGCACTGAAGCTTTCTTT.

The rearrangement joins TRBV29-1 to TRBJ1-1; TRBD1 agrees at 9 bases. The CDR3 sequence is 11 residues long. Trimming removed 4 bases from V and 10 bases from J; junction bases left unmatched: 4. Germline V gene data show CDR1 as SQVTM and CDR2 as ANQGSEA. The CDR3 here is CSVGGQGPAFF. The CDR3 DNA sequence: TGCAGCGTTGGCGGACAGGGGCCAGCTTTCTTT.

This clonotype was seen ten or more times. The chain joins TRBV11-2 to TRBJ2-5; TRBD1 matches 8 bases. V was clipped by 5 bases and J by 3 bases; unmatched bases: 2. The CDR3 has 13 amino acids. Per the germline V gene, CDR1 is SGHAT and CDR2 is FQNNGV. The CDR3, as DNA: TGTGCCAGCAGCGAGGACAGGGAAGAGACCCAGTACTTC. Protein product: CASSEDREETQYF.

This clonotype was counted between two and nine times. The chain is built from TRBV5-4 and TRBJ1-4; a possible D gene is TRBD1 (6 bases). The germline V gene has CDR1 SGHNT and CDR2 YYREEE (reference sequence). This CDR3 contains 16 residues. The V and J ends lost 0 bases and 4 bases respectively, with 13 bases between them. The CDR3 protein is CASSLGQGRGNEKLFF. In DNA, the CDR3 is TGTGCCAGCAGCTTGGGGCAGGGCAGGGGTAATGAAAAACTGTTTTTT.

This clonotype occurred many times. The rearrangement joins TRBV7-9 to TRBJ2-7; 8 bases are a match to TRBD1. CDR3 size: 13 residues. The germline V gene has CDR1 SEHNR and CDR2 FQNEAQ (reference sequence). J was trimmed by 6 bases and V by 5 bases; bases with no gene match: 6. The CDR3: CASSQGAPGEQYF. CDR3 coding DNA: TGTGCCAGCAGCCAGGGGGCGCCGGGCGAGCAGTACTTC. Supplemented by reference TRBV7-9 and TRBJ2-7, the full variable domain reads DTGVSQNPRHKITKRGQNVTFRCDPISEHNRLYWYRQTLGQGPEFLTYFQNEAQLEKSRLLSDRFSAERPKGSFSTLEIQRTEQGDSAMYLCASSQGAPGEQYFGPGTRLTVT.

This clonotype came up many times. This rearrangement joins TRBV7-9 to TRBJ1-2; D possibly corresponds to TRBD1 (5 bases). This CDR3 comprises 13 residues. Germline CDR1 SEHNR, CDR2 FQNEAQ (reference sequence). Trimming took off 5 bases at V and 4 bases at J, with 11 bases between the two ends. CDR3 sequence reads: CASSPGTIYGYTF. CDR3 DNA: TGTGCCAGCAGCCCCGGGACGATCTATGGCTACACCTTC. Drawing the rest from reference TRBV7-9 and TRBJ1-2, the complete variable domain is DTGVSQNPRHKITKRGQNVTFRCDPISEHNRLYWYRQTLGQGPEFLTYFQNEAQLEKSRLLSDRFSAERPKGSFSTLEIQRTEQGDSAMYLCASSPGTIYGYTFGSGTRLTVV.

Here the CDR3 reads CASTELGGPRKPQHF. The CDR3 coding sequence is TGTGCCAGCACCGAATTGGGGGGACCAAGGAAGCCCCAGCATTTT. The rearrangement uses TRBV25-1 and TRBJ1-5, with TRBD1 as a possible D gene (5 bases). The germline V and J ends were trimmed by 7 bases and 8 bases, with 21 bases remaining between them. Looked up from germline, CDR1 is MGHDK and CDR2 is SYGVNS. The CDR3 has 15 amino acids.

In this sample, this clonotype turned up a few times. The CDR3 loop is CASSPAGTGGWRGSYEQYF. CDR3 DNA: TGTGCCAGCAGCCCCGCCGGGACAGGGGGCTGGAGGGGTTCCTACGAGCAGTACTTC. The V call is TRBV7-9, the J call TRBJ2-7, with 12 bases aligning to TRBD1. Germline V CDR1 and CDR2: SEHNR, FQNEAQ (reference sequence). The CDR3 is made up of 19 amino acids. Trimming removed 5 bases from V and 1 base from J; junction bases left unmatched: 15.

This clonotype was detected a few times. This could be a read error, since a much larger clone is one nucleotide away. The chain combines TRBV9 with TRBJ2-2, with D unclear. The CDR3 runs 13 residues. Trimming stripped 1 base from V and 4 bases from J, with 5 bases between. Germline-derived CDR1 and CDR2 are SGDLS and YYNGEE. CDR3 DNA: TGTGCCAGCAGCGTATCGGCCACCGGGGAGCTGTTTTTT. This sequence encodes CASSVSATGELFF.

This clonotype occurred many times. J is TRBJ1-1 and V is TRBV7-2; D call uncertain. The ends were cut back, 0 bases at V and 3 bases at J, with 5 bases in the middle. From germline, CDR1 is SGHTA and CDR2 FQGNSA. The CDR3 contains 13 residues. CDR3 in amino acids: CASSLAGYTEAFF. The CDR3 DNA reads TGTGCCAGCAGCTTAGCAGGTTACACTGAAGCTTTCTTT.

This clonotype was counted only a few times. This may be a read error, as it is one base from a much larger clone. This CDR3 fails to terminate in the conserved phenylalanine or tryptophan, so it likely reflects a read error. This chain links TRBV2 with TRBJ2-7; the D is unclear. CDR3 length: 13 amino acids. Germline V CDR1 and CDR2: SNHLY, FYNNEI. Trimming stripped 3 bases from V and 0 bases from J, with 6 bases between. CDR3 protein: CASSETPSYEQYL. CDR3 coding DNA: TGTGCCAGCAGTGAGACCCCCTCCTACGAGCAGTACCTC.

The V gene is TRBV11-2, the J gene TRBJ2-7; D is perhaps TRBD2 (6 bases). The germline V and J ends were trimmed by 0 bases and 4 bases, with 16 bases remaining between them. CDR3 length equals 16 residues. Germline-derived CDR1 and CDR2 are SGHAT and FQNNGV. The CDR3 region has the DNA TGTGCCAGCAGCTTAGAAAATCCGGGACTTCCATACGAGCAGTACTTC. It is translated as CASSLENPGLPYEQYF.

This clonotype has ten or more counts. The gene calls are TRBV10-3 and TRBJ1-2; tentatively, D is TRBD1 (6 bases). This CDR3 comprises 14 residues. Trimming shortened V by 6 bases and J by 8 bases, and 19 bases separated the two germline ends. From germline, CDR1 is ENHRY and CDR2 SYGVKD. The CDR3 nucleotides are TGTGCCATCAGGCCCAGTAGGGGGTCGGGCGGCTACACCTTC. Its translation: CAIRPSRGSGGYTF.